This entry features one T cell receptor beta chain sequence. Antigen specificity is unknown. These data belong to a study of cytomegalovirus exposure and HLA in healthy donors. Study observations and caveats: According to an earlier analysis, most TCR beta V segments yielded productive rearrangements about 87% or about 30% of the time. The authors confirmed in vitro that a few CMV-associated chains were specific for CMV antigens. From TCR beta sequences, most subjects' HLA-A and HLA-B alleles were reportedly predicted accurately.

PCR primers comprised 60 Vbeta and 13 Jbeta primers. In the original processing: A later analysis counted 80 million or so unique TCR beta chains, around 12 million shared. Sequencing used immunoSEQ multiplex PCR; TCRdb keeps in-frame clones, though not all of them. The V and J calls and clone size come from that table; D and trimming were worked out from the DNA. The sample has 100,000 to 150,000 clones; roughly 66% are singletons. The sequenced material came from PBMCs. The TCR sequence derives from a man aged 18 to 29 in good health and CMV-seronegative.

The CDR3 bases are TGCGCCAGCAGCTTGGTTGTGGGAGCAGATACGCAGTATTTT. It translates to CASSLVVGADTQYF. V is TRBV5-1 and J is TRBJ2-3; D is perhaps TRBD2 (5 bases). Germline V gene lookup returns CDR1 SGHRS and CDR2 YFSETQ. V was cut by 0 bases and J by 4 bases, with 9 bases left in between. The CDR3 spans 14 residues.